This T cell receptor beta chain was retrieved from a study of post-analysis software for immune sequencing data. On the study more broadly: Disease courses included relapsing-remitting, secondary progressive and progressive-relapsing multiple sclerosis.

Findings of the study overall: Samples from one preparation batch, clustered by F measure, grouped strongly together. About five TRBV segments (TRBV5-6, TRBV5-1 and TRBV20-1 among them) occurred more frequently in patients than in controls.

A note on this clonotype: The antigen remains unidentified. This clone may be a read error of a much larger clone one base away.

The germline V and J ends were trimmed by 0 bases and 4 bases, with 5 bases remaining between them. Germline loops: CDR1 MNHEY, CDR2 SVGAGI. The CDR3 has 13 amino acids. Unique molecular identifiers were present in the TCR beta cDNA libraries. TCRdb used MiXCR to reprocess the PCR reads, holding one entry per CDR3 protein. The sample includes roughly 580,000 distinct CDR3 sequences, about 40% of them seen just once. The gene calls are TRBV6-5 and TRBJ2-3, with D hard to call. Specimen: blood. The receptor was derived from a girl aged 10 to 17 with multiple sclerosis. CDR3 bases: TGTGCCAGCAGTTACTCGGGCGCAGATACGCAGTATTTT. This sequence encodes CASSYSGADTQYF.